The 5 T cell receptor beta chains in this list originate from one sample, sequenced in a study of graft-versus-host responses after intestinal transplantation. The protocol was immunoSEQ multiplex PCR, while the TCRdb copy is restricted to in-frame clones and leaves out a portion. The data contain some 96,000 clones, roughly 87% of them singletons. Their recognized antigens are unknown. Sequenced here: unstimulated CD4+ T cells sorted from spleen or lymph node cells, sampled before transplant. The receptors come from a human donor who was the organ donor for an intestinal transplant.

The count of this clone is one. The CDR3 nucleotides are TGTGCCAGCAGTGAAGGGATTATGGGGGGAAATCAGCCCCAGCATTTT. It codes for CASSEGIMGGNQPQHF. This sequence joins TRBV2 and TRBJ1-5; D is perhaps TRBD1 (5 bases). The length of the CDR3 is 16 residues. Germline V gene lookup returns CDR1 SNHLY and CDR2 FYNNEI. V was pared by 1 base and J by 4 bases, with 14 bases between.

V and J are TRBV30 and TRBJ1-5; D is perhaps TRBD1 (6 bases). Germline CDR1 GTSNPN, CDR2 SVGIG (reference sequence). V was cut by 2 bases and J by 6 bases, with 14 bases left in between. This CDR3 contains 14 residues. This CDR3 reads CAWSYGQLGQPQHF. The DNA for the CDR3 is TGTGCCTGGAGTTATGGACAGCTAGGTCAGCCCCAGCATTTT.

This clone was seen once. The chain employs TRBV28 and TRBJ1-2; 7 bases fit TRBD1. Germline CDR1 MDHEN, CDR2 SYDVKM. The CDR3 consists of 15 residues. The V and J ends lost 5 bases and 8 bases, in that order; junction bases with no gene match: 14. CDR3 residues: CASSRNPTGAEGYTF. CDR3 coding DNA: TGTGCCAGCAGTAGAAACCCTACAGGGGCGGAGGGCTACACCTTC.

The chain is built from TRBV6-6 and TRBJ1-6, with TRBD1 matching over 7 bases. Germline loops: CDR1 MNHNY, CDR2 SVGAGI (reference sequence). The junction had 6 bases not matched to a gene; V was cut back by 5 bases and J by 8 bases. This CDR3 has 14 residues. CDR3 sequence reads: CASSGIGGDSPLHF. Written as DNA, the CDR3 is TGTGCCAGCAGTGGAATAGGGGGCGATTCACCCCTCCACTTT.

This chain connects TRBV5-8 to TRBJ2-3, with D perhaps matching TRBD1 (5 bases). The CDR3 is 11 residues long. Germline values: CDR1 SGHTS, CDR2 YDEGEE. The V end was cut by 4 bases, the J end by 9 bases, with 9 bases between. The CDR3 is CASSLSGTQYF. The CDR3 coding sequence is TGTGCCAGCAGCCTCTCAGGGACGCAGTATTTT.